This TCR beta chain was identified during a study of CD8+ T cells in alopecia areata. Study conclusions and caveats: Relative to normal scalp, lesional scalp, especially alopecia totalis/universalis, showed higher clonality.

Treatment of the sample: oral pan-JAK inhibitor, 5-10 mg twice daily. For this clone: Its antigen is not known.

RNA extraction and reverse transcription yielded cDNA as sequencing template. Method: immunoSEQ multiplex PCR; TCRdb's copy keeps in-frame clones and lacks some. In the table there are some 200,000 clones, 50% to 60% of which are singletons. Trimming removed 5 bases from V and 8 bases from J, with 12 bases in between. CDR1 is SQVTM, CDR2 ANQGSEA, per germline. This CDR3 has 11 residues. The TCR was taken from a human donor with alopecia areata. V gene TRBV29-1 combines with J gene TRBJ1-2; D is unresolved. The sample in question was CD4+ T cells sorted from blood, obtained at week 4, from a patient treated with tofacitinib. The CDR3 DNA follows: TGCAGCGTTTACTCCTACCCAGGCTACACCTTC. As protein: CSVYSYPGYTF. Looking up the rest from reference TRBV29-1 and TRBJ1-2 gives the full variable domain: SAVISQKPSRDICQRGTSLTIQCQVDSQVTMMFWYRQQPGQSLTLIATANQGSEATYESGFVIDKFPISRPNLTFSTLTVSNMSPEDSSIYLCSVYSYPGYTFGSGTRLTVV.